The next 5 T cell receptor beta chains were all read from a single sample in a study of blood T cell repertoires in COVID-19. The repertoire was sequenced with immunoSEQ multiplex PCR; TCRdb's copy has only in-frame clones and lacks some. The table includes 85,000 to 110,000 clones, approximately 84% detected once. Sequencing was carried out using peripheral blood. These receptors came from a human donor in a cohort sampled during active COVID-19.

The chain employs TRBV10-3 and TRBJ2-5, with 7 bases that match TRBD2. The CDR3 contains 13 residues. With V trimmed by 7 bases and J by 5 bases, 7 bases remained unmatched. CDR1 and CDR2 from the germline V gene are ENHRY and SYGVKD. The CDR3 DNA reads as TGTGCCATCACTCGCGGGGAGGGGGAGACCCAGTACTTC. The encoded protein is CAITRGEGETQYF.

This chain's CDR3 is CASRRGPMPGYEQYF. In nucleotides, the CDR3 is TGTGCCAGCAGGCGGGGCCCAATGCCAGGCTACGAGCAGTACTTC. The chain couples TRBV5-6 to TRBJ2-7; D is perhaps TRBD2 (6 bases). The V end lost 5 bases, the J end lost 3 bases, and 18 bases lay between the germline ends. CDR1 and CDR2 from the germline V gene are SGHDT and YYEEEE. The CDR3 loop spans 15 amino acids.

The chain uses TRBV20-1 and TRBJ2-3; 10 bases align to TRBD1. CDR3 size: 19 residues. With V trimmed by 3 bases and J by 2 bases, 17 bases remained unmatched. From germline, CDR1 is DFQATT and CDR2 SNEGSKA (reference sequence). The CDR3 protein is CSASPPGWRGQGITDTQYF. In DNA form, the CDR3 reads TGCAGTGCTAGTCCCCCGGGATGGCGGGGACAGGGGATCACAGATACGCAGTATTTT.

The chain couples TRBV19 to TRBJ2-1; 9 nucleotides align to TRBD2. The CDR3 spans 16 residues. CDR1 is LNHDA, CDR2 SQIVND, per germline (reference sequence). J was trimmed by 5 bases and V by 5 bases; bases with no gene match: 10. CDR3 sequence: CASSVWRGGAHNEQFF. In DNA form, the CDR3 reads TGTGCCAGTAGTGTTTGGCGCGGGGGGGCCCACAATGAGCAGTTCTTC.

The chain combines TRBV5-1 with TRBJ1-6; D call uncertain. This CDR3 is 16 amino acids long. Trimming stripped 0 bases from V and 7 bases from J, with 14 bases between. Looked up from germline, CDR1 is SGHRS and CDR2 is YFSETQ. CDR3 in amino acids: CASSLGSSLTNSPLHF. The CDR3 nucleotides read TGCGCCAGCAGCTTGGGATCGTCCCTTACAAATTCACCCCTCCACTTT.